What follows are 5 T cell receptor beta chains derived from one specimen sequenced in a study of blood T cells in healthy people across ages. Primed by a sample-barcoded 5' primer and a J-beta primer mix, a second PCR proceeded for about 6 to 12 cycles. A single record per CDR3 protein comes from TCRdb applying MiXCR to the 5' RACE reads. The data show 800,000 to 950,000 distinct CDR3 sequences, around 48% seen once. Sequencing input: blood. The receptor set was obtained from a man between 25 and 39 years old in good health.

The chain has TRBV12-3 or TRBV12-4 and TRBJ2-7; D may correspond to TRBD1 or TRBD2 (5 bases each). The J call may be incorrect, as the DNA end agrees better with TRBJ2-5. The length of the CDR3 is 14 residues. The CDR3, as DNA: TGTGCCAGCAGTCCCGGACTGTACCAGGGGACCCAGTACTTC. Translation gives CASSPGLYQGTQYF.

This clonotype came up once. The V and J genes are TRBV7-9 and TRBJ2-1; D gene ambiguous. The better agreement between TRBJ2-7 and the DNA end casts doubt on the J call. Germline lookup yields CDR1 SEHNR and CDR2 FQNEAQ (reference sequence). This CDR3 spans 15 amino acids. CDR3 loop: CASSLVGNSYNEQYF. For the CDR3, the DNA is TGTGCCAGCAGCTTAGTCGGAAACTCCTACAATGAGCAGTACTTC.

This clonotype was detected only a few times. The chain couples TRBV11-3 to TRBJ2-6; D unresolved. The CDR3 is made up of 13 amino acids. V lost 8 bases and J 4 bases, leaving 9 bases between the germline ends. The germline gives CDR1 SGHNT, CDR2 YENEEA. This CDR3 reads CASGVQGANVLTF. CDR3 sequence (DNA): TGTGCCAGCGGGGTTCAAGGGGCCAACGTCCTGACTTTC.

There are a few counts of this clonotype. This chain joins TRBV12-3 or TRBV12-4 and TRBJ2-2; 7 bases match TRBD1. The CDR3 spans 15 residues. Trimming removed 4 bases from V and 4 bases from J; junction bases left unmatched: 6. The CDR3 nucleotides read TGTGCCAGCAGTTCTCAGGGGGTGAGCACCGGGGAGCTGTTTTTT. It specifies CASSSQGVSTGELFF.

This clonotype was counted between two and nine times. The chain links TRBV12-3 or TRBV12-4 to TRBJ2-7; either TRBD1 or TRBD2 may fit D (5 bases each). The CDR3 extends over 13 amino acids. V lost 5 bases and J lost 3, with 11 bases in between. The CDR3 bases are TGTGCCAGCAGTCCGGGACGTTACTACGAGCAGTACTTC. This translates into CASSPGRYYEQYF.